Each of the 7 T cell receptor beta chains below was sequenced from the same sample in a study of blood T cell repertoires in COVID-19. TCRdb's table, derived via immunoSEQ multiplex PCR, lists solely in-frame clones and lacks some. The table lists 150,000 to 180,000 clones, roughly 80% of them singletons, with 25% to 30% in the top ten. The sequenced sample was peripheral blood. The source is a woman aged 55-75 years with acute or convalescent COVID-19.

This rearrangement joins TRBV18 to TRBJ1-1; D gene unclear. CDR1 and CDR2 (germline): KGHSH, LQKENI. The V gene lost 5 bases and the J gene lost 3 bases, with 10 bases spanning the gap. CDR3 length equals 13 residues. The CDR3 reads CASSWSGDTEAFF. For the CDR3, the DNA is TGTGCCAGCTCATGGAGCGGAGACACTGAAGCTTTCTTT. The entire variable domain, with the rest obtained from reference TRBV18 and TRBJ1-1, is as follows: NAGVMQNPRHLVRRRGQEARLRCSPMKGHSHVYWYRQLPEEGLKFMVYLQKENIIDESGMPKERFSAEFPKEGPSILRIQQVVRGDSAAYFCASSWSGDTEAFFGQGTRLTVV.

The V and J genes are TRBV2 and TRBJ2-3, with D possibly being TRBD2 (6 bases). Germline V gives CDR1 SNHLY, CDR2 FYNNEI. With 6 bases removed from V and 2 bases from J, the gap between germline ends came to 15 bases. The CDR3 totals 15 residues. The CDR3 sequence is CASSRDSTYTDTQYF. CDR3 in DNA: TGTGCCAGCAGCCGGGACTCAACCTACACAGATACGCAGTATTTT.

This clone was detected only once. The chain joins TRBV7-9 to TRBJ2-1; TRBD1 matches at 10 bases. The germline V gene encodes CDR1 SEHNR and CDR2 FQNEAQ (reference sequence). This CDR3 is 15 amino acids long. V lost 5 bases and J lost 10; bases outside the gene matches: 11. CDR3 nucleotides: TGTGCCAGCAGCCATGGGACAGGGGAGGCCCGAGAGCAGTTCTTC. Translated, it gives CASSHGTGEAREQFF.

The count of this clone is one. The CDR3 reads CASSQDRTGGEAFF. CDR3 bases: TGTGCCAGCAGCCAAGATCGGACCGGGGGGGAGGCTTTCTTT. The chain has TRBV4-2 and TRBJ1-1, with a weak D call TRBD1 (5 bases). The V gene's germline CDR1 is LGHNA and CDR2 YNFKEQ. This CDR3 comprises 14 residues. V was cut by 0 bases and J by 11 bases, with 16 bases left in between.

The chain carries TRBV5-1 and TRBJ2-3, with no clear D. The CDR3 is made up of 15 amino acids. V lost 1 base and J 0 bases, leaving 9 bases between the germline ends. Germline lookup yields CDR1 SGHRS and CDR2 YFSETQ. CDR3 region: CASSLQWHSTDTQYF. CDR3 DNA sequence: TGCGCCAGCAGCTTGCAGTGGCACAGCACAGATACGCAGTATTTT.

The chain has TRBV7-9 and TRBJ2-5, with TRBD1 identical over 9 bases. The CDR3 runs 15 residues. The germline V gene has CDR1 SEHNR and CDR2 FQNEAQ (reference sequence). The junction had 3 bases not matched to a gene; V was cut back by 4 bases and J by 0 bases. CDR3 in amino acids: CASSSGTGYQETQYF. The CDR3 DNA follows: TGTGCCAGCAGCTCCGGGACAGGGTACCAAGAGACCCAGTACTTC.

The chain combines TRBV6-5 with TRBJ1-2, with D perhaps matching TRBD1 (6 bases). From germline, CDR1 is MNHEY and CDR2 SVGAGI. CDR3 length: 13 amino acids. V lost 2 bases, J lost 7 bases, and 11 bases lay in between. CDR3 protein: CASSYGGLGGYTF. The CDR3 DNA is TGTGCCAGCAGTTACGGGGGCCTAGGTGGCTACACCTTC.